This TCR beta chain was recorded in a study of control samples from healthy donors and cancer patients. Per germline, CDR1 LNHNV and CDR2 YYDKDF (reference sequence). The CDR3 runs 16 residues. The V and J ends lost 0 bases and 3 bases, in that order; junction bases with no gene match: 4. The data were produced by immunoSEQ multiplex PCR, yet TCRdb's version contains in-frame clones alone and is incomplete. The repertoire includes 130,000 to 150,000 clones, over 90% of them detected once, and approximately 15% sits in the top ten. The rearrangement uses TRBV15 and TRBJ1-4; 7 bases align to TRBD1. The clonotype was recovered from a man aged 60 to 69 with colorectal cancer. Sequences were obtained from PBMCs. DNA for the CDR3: TGTGCCACCAGCAGAGATTCCGGGACAGCTAATGAAAAACTGTTTTTT. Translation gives CATSRDSGTANEKLFF.